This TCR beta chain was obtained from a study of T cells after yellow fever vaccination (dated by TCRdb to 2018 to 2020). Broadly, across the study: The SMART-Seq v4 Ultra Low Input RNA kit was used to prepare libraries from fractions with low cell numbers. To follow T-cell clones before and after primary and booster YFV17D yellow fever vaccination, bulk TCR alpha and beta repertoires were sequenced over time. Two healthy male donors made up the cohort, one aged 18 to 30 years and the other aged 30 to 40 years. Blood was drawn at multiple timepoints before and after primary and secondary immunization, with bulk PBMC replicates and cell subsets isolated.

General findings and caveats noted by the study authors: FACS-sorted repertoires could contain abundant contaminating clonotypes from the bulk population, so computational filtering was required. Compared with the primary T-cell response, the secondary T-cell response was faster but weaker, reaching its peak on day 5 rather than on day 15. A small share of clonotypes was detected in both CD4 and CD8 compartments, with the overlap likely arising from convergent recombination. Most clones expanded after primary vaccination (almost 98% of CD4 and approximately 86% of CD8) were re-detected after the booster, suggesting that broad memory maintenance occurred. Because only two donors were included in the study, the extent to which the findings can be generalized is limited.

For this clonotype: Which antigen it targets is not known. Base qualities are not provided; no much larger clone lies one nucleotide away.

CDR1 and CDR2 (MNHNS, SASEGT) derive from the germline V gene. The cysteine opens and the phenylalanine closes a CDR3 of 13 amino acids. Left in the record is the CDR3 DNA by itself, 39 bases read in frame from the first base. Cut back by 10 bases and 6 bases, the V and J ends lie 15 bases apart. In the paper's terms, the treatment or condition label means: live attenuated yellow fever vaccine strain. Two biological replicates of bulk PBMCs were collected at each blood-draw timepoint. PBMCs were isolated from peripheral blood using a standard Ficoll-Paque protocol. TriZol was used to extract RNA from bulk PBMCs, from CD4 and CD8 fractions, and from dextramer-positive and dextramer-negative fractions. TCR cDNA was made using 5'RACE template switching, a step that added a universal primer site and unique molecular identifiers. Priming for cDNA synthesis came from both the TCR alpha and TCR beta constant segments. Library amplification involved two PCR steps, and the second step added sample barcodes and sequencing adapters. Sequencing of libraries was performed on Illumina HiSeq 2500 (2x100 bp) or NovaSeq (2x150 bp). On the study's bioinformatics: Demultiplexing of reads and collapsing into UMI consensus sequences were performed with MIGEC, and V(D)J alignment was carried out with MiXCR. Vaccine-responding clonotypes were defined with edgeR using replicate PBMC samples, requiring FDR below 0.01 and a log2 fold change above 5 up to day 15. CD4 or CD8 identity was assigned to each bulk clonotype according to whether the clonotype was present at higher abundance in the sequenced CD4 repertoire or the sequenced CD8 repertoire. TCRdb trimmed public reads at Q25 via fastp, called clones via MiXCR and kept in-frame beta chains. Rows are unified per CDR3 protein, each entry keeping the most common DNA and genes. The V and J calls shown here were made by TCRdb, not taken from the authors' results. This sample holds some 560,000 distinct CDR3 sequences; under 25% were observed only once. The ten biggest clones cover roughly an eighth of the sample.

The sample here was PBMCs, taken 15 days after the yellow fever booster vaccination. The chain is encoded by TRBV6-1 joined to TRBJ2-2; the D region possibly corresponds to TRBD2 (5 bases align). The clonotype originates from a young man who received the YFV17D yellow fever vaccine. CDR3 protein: CATPRVEAGELFF. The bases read TGTGCCACCCCGAGGGTTGAGGCCGGGGAGCTGTTTTTT.